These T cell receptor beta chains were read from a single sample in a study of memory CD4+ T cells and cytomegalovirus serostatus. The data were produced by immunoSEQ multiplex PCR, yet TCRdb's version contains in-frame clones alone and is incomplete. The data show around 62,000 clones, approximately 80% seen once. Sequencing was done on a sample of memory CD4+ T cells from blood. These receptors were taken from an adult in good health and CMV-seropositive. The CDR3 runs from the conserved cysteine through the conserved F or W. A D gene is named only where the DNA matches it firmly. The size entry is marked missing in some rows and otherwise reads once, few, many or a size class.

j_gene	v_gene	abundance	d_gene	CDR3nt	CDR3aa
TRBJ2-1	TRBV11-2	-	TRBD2	TGTGCCAGCAGCTTGGGACTAGCGGACGTTGCCAATGAGCAGTTCTTC	CASSLGLADVANEQFF
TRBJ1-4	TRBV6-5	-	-	TGTGCCAGCAGTTCCCGGGGCAGTAATGAAAAACTGTTTTTT	CASSSRGSNEKLFF
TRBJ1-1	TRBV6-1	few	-	TGTGCCAGCAATCTTGAAGTGGGACTAGAAGCTTTCTTT	CASNLEVGLEAFF
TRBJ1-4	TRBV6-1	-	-	TGTGCCAGCAGTGAAGATCACCCGCCGGAAAAACTGTTTTTT	CASSEDHPPEKLFF
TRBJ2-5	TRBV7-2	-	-	TGTGCCAGCAGCGCCGGGGTGGCGGCGTACCAAGAGACCCAGTACTTC	CASSAGVAAYQETQYF
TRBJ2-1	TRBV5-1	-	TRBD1	TGCGCCAGCAGGCGGGCGGGACAGGAGGGGAATGAGCAGTTCTTC	CASRRAGQEGNEQFF
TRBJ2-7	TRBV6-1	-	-	TGTGCCAGCAGTGGACAGGCCTACGAGCAGTACTTC	CASSGQAYEQYF
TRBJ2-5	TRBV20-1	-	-	TGCAGTGCTAGATCGGGAGAGACCCAGTACTTC	CSARSGETQYF
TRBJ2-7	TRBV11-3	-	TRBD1	TGTGCCAGCAGCTTCGGCGGCGACAGGGTGGAGGAGCAGTACTTC	CASSFGGDRVEEQYF
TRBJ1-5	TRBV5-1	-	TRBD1	TGCGCCAGCAGCTTTTCCCCCTCGACAGGGTCAAATCAGCCCCAGCATTTT	CASSFSPSTGSNQPQHF
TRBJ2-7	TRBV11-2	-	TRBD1	TGTGCCAGCAGCTCGGCCCCCAGGGGGAAGAATCCCTACGAGCAGTACTTC	CASSSAPRGKNPYEQYF
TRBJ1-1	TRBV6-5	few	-	TGTGCCAGCAGCTTGGGGCGGCAGGGTGAAGCTTTCTTT	CASSLGRQGEAFF
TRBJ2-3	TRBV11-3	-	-	TGTGCCAGCAGCTTAGGAGGTGGCAGGATCACAGATACGCAGTATTTT	CASSLGGGRITDTQYF
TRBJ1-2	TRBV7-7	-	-	TGTGCCATCACACCGGCCCCAGGAGCGGGCTACACCTTC	CAITPAPGAGYTF
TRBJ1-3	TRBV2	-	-	TGTGCCAGCAGTCCTGGGCCCCGGAACACCATATATTTT	CASSPGPRNTIYF
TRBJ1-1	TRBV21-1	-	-	TGTGCCAGGCGCAAAAGGATGGAGGGAAACACTGAAGCTTTCTTT	CARRKRMEGNTEAFF
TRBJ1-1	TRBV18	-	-	TGTGCCAGCTCACCATCTTCAGGGTCGAACACTGAAGCTTTCTTT	CASSPSSGSNTEAFF
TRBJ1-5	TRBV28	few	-	TGTGCCAGCAGTGAACAGGTTTTGAGCAATCAGCCCCAGCATTTT	CASSEQVLSNQPQHF
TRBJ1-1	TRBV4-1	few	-	TGCGCCAGCAGCCGTCTGGGGCAGAACACTGAAGCTTTCTTT	CASSRLGQNTEAFF
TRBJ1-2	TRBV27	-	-	TGTGCCAGCAGCACTCGCACCCTCGGGCGGGGCCGGTTGGGTGGCTACACCTTC	CASSTRTLGRGRLGGYTF
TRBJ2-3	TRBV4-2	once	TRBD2	TGTGCCAGCAGCCAAGCCCTAGCGGGAGTCTTGGATACGCAGTATTTT	CASSQALAGVLDTQYF